The T cell receptor beta chain described here comes from a study of cytomegalovirus exposure and HLA in healthy donors. The length of the CDR3 is 15 residues. PCR involved 60 Vbeta and 13 Jbeta primers. Sequenced by immunoSEQ multiplex PCR; TCRdb stores in-frame clones only, minus some. Among about 160,000 clones listed, approximately 80% were seen once. The clonotype comes from a young woman in good health and CMV-seropositive. Sequences were obtained from PBMCs. The chain employs TRBV21-1 and TRBJ2-1; the D call TRBD1 from the table was never checked on the DNA. TRBV21-1 is deemed a pseudogene. CDR3 sequence (DNA): TGTGCCAGCAGCCCATTGGAGAGGACATACAATGAGCAGTTCTTC. Translated: CASSPLERTYNEQFF.